This TCR beta chain was sequenced for a study of tumor and adjacent non-tumor tissue in lung cancer. The wider study: There were 11 to 12 adenocarcinoma, 2 squamous cell carcinoma and 1 small cell lung cancer cases. On average, productive TCRbeta reads reached about 4 million per sample.

The study, taken as a whole, reports: Top 100 clones took a larger repertoire share in normal lung.

RNA was extracted from bulk tissue without any cell sorting. Distant lung tissue was collected more than 3 cm away from the tumor edge. Newly diagnosed lung cancer patients had thoracic surgery in China, August–November 2014, without prior chemotherapy. A modified ARM-PCR protocol with three rounds of nested PCR amplified TCRbeta. TCRdb reprocessed the multiplex PCR reads with MiXCR, giving one entry per CDR3 protein. The table shows 70,000 to 90,000 distinct CDR3 sequences, with roughly 70% occurring only once. This clonotype was recorded a few times. No antigen is known for it. The V and J ends lost 3 bases and 0 bases respectively, with 9 bases between them. Germline V gene sequence: CDR1 MDHEN, CDR2 SYDVKM. The CDR3 has 15 residues.

This clonotype was obtained from a woman between 50 and 59 years old with non-small cell lung cancer. The chain employs TRBV28 and TRBJ2-4, with D possibly matching TRBD2 (5 bases). Sequencing was carried out using distant non-tumor lung tissue. CDR3 coding DNA: TGTGCCAGCAGTTTCGGGATTAGAGCCAAAAACATTCAGTACTTC. This encodes CASSFGIRAKNIQYF.